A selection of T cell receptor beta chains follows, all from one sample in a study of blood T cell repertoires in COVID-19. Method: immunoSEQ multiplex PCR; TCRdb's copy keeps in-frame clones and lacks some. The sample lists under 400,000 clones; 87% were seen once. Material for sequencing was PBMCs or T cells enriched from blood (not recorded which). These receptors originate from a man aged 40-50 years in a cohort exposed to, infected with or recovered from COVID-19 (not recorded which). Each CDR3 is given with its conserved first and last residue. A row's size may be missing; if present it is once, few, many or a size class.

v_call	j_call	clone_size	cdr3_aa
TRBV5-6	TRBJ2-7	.	CASSLRILYEQYF
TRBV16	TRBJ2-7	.	CASSQRTGTGDEQYF
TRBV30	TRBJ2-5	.	CAWSYSGRAIETQYF
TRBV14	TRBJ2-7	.	CASSQGGAAGLYEQYF
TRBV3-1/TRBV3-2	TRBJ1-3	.	CASSQGDRGLRSGNTIYF
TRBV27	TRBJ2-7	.	CASSSRTGQGTYEQYF
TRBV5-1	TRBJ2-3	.	CASSSGQDTQYF
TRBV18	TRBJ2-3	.	CASSPRASDSTDTQYF
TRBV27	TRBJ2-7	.	CASRAGEGSYEQYF
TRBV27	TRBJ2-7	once	CASCPSGTSSYEQYF
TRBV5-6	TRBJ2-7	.	CASSLDRVSYEQYF
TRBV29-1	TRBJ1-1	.	CSVTGSRAGTEAFF
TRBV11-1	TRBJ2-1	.	CASSSRGGEQFF
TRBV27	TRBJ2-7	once	CASSSTRDNSYEQYF
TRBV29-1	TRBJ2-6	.	CSVSNFSGANVLTF
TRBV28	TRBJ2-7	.	CASSTTHHSYEQYF
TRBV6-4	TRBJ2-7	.	CASTRAVREQYF
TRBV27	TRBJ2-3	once	CASSLPTTDTQYF
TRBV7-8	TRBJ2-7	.	CASSRTSGATYEQYF
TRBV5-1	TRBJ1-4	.	CASSFSLQGFGREKLFF
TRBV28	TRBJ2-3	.	CASRNRGGITDTQYF
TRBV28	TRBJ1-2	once	CASTFDRGYGYTF
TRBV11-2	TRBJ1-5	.	CASSLDSGDWNQPQHF
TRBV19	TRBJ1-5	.	CASSPRTGSSNQPQHF
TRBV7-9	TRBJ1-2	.	CASSFDPAGLLHHYGYTF
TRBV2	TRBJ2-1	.	CASSEDRNNEQFF
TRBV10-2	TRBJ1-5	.	CATNRGLRQPQHF
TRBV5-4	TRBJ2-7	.	CASSPGGLAGAYEQYF
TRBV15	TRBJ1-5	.	CATSRGPPGPQHF